This T cell receptor (beta chain) was recorded in a study of cytomegalovirus exposure and HLA in healthy donors. General observations from the study: Sequencing probably produced one cluster of sequence variants that were highly shared. The authors enumerated 150 to 200 TCR beta chains as linked to cytomegalovirus.

This PCR relied on a set of 60 Vbeta primers and 13 Jbeta primers. The data were produced by immunoSEQ multiplex PCR, yet TCRdb's version contains in-frame clones alone and is incomplete. The data hold some 130,000 clones, with 70% to 80% observed a single time. Germline-derived CDR1 and CDR2 are MNHEY and SMNVEV (reference sequence). The trim removed 8 bases at V and 7 bases at J, leaving 13 bases unmatched. This CDR3 has 14 amino acids. With respect to this clone: Its target is unknown.

The TCR was taken from a man in his thirties or forties in good health and CMV-seronegative. Sample: PBMCs. The V call is TRBV27, the J call TRBJ2-7, with TRBD2 matching 8 bases. CDR3 nucleotide sequence: TGTGCCAGCGGGGGGAGAGCGGGAGTCGTTGAGCAGTACTTC. As protein: CASGGRAGVVEQYF.